Each of the 20 T cell receptor beta chains below was sequenced from the same sample in a study of Graves' ophthalmopathy and Graves' hyperthyroidism (dated by TCRdb to between 2017 and 2018). These reads were obtained on an Illumina HiSeq 2000. TCR beta CDR3 regions were amplified from RNA transcripts for repertoire sequencing. HTBI primers and the Qiagen OneStep RT-PCR kit were used in a first-round RT-PCR, which was followed by a second-round multiplex PCR, size selection and purification. TCRdb reprocessed the public reads (quality trimming at Q25 with fastp, clone calling with MiXCR) and kept in-frame beta chains. Under each unique CDR3 protein, matching rows form one entry showing the most common genes and DNA. The sample table holds around 1.1 million distinct CDR3 sequences, of which about two fifths were seen once. Of the sample, 11% is held by the ten largest clones. The sequenced sample consisted of peripheral blood or thyroid tissue (not recorded which). The source of these receptors is an adult man with Graves' hyperthyroidism.

The sample holds many counts of this clonotype. The chain employs TRBV10-3 and TRBJ2-7; 12 bases match TRBD1. The junction had 8 bases not matched to a gene; V was cut back by 6 bases and J by 5 bases. The CDR3 totals 15 residues. The germline V gene has CDR1 ENHRY and CDR2 SYGVKD. CDR3 residues: CAIREGTGGPNEQYF. The CDR3 bases are TGTGCCATCAGGGAAGGGACAGGGGGCCCCAACGAGCAGTACTTC.

V is TRBV29-1 and J is TRBJ1-2, with D unresolved. This CDR3 is 15 amino acids long. V shed 3 bases and J shed 4 bases, with 18 bases lying between them. The germline V gene has CDR1 SQVTM and CDR2 ANQGSEA. The CDR3 DNA is TGCAGCGTTGACCCGGAAGGAGCCGATCTCTATGGCTACACCTTC. Translated, it gives CSVDPEGADLYGYTF.

This clonotype was observed at least ten times. This chain connects TRBV12-3 or TRBV12-4 to TRBJ1-5, with 8 bases that match TRBD1. V shed 5 bases and J 6 bases; nucleotides not matched to a gene: 6. There are 14 residues in the CDR3. The CDR3 region has the DNA TGTGCCAGCAGTGACGGACAGGGCACTCAGCCCCAGCATTTT. Amino acid sequence: CASSDGQGTQPQHF.

Note on this clonotype: The final CDR3 position lacks the conserved phenylalanine or tryptophan, pointing to a likely read error. It is unclear where the CDR3 begins or ends on the DNA, so no DNA is shown, and the CDR3 is as TCRdb lists it. This chain joins TRBV6-5 and TRBJ1-4; the D call TRBD1 from the table was never checked on the DNA. Termini included, the CDR3 measures 8 amino acids. Germline CDR1 MNHEY, CDR2 SVGAGI. The CDR3 reads CAGSGGSV.

Many counts were recorded for this clonotype. This sequence joins TRBV19 and TRBJ2-7; 8 nucleotides line up with TRBD1. From germline, CDR1 is LNHDA and CDR2 SQIVND (reference sequence). The junction had 9 bases not matched to a gene; V was cut back by 5 bases and J by 3 bases. The CDR3 contains 15 residues. In DNA, the CDR3 is TGTGCCAGTAGTGCGACGACAGGGGCGGACTACGAGCAGTACTTC. Protein: CASSATTGADYEQYF.

The chain is built from TRBV20-1 and TRBJ1-1; 8 positions match TRBD1. In germline, CDR1 is DFQATT, CDR2 SNEGSKA (reference sequence). After removal of 4 bases from V and 0 bases from J, the junction contained 7 bases not matched to a gene. The CDR3 has 15 residues. CDR3 DNA: TGCAGTGCTACCGAGACAGGGGCACTGAACACTGAAGCTTTCTTT. Its translation is CSATETGALNTEAFF.

The chain has TRBV7-9 and TRBJ2-7; D gene unclear. V dropped 0 bases and J dropped 6 bases, with 15 bases sitting between them. Germline CDR1 is SEHNR and CDR2 is FQNEAQ (reference sequence). The CDR3 has 15 amino acids. CDR3: CASSLAPAVGFEQYF. Here the CDR3 DNA reads TGTGCCAGCAGCTTAGCGCCCGCGGTCGGCTTCGAGCAGTACTTC.

This clonotype has more than one count but fewer than ten. J is TRBJ1-5 and V is TRBV5-1; D gene ambiguous. CDR1 and CDR2 from the germline V gene are SGHRS and YFSETQ. CDR3 length equals 13 residues. V dropped 1 base and J dropped 6 bases, with 8 bases sitting between them. CDR3 sequence reads: CASSLFIGQPQHF. The CDR3 DNA sequence: TGCGCCAGCAGCTTGTTCATAGGTCAGCCCCAGCATTTT.

This clonotype was detected many times. The chain carries TRBV4-3 and TRBJ1-6; D is perhaps TRBD1 (6 bases). The germline V and J ends were trimmed by 0 bases and 9 bases, with 12 bases remaining between them. CDR3 length: 15 amino acids. The germline CDR1 and CDR2 sequences are LGHNA and YSLEER. This CDR3 reads CASSQELGGGSPLHF. Here the CDR3 DNA reads TGCGCCAGCAGCCAAGAGCTAGGAGGGGGTTCACCCCTCCACTTT.

V and J are TRBV7-8 and TRBJ2-2; D perhaps matches TRBD1 (5 bases). CDR1 is SGHVS and CDR2 is FQNEAQ in the germline V gene. V shed 4 bases and J shed 5 bases, with 17 bases lying between them. The CDR3 runs to 16 residues. The CDR3: CASSSQATVRTGELFF. DNA of the CDR3: TGTGCCAGCAGCTCCCAGGCGACAGTGCGAACCGGGGAGCTGTTTTTT.

Worth noting for this clonotype: A much larger clone lies a single base off, so this may be a read error. The chain uses TRBV7-2 and TRBJ1-5; 8 bases are shared with TRBD1. The CDR3 totals 15 residues. CDR1 is SGHTA and CDR2 is FQGNSA in the germline V gene. J was trimmed by 7 bases and V by 1 base; bases with no gene match: 6. DNA of the CDR3: TGTGCCAGCAGCTTAGGGCAGGGGGCTTGGCAGCCCCAGCATTTT. Its protein product is CASSLGQGAWQPQHF.

Concerning this clonotype itself: One end of the junction varies from germline; a read error may be responsible. The rearrangement links TRBV9 to TRBJ1-2; no firm D call. Germline V gene lookup returns CDR1 SGDLS and CDR2 YYNGEE. This CDR3 spans 14 amino acids. DNA for the CDR3: TGCGCCAGCAGCCAAGATATCTCCGACGATGGCTACACCTTC. Amino acid sequence: CASSQDISDDGYTF.

A word on this clonotype: An end of the junction does not agree with germline; a read error may underlie this. The rearrangement uses TRBV10-2 and TRBJ2-2; TRBD2 matches 9 bases. This CDR3 is built from 16 residues. CDR1 and CDR2 (germline): WSHSY, SAAADI. The CDR3 sequence is CASSPPQREVSGELFF. The CDR3 nucleotides are TGTGCCAGCAGCCCCCCCCAGCGGGAGGTCAGTGGGGAGCTGTTTTTT.

This clonotype was seen more than once but under ten times. This rearrangement joins TRBV6-6 to TRBJ1-1; D may be TRBD1 (5 bases). With 0 bases removed from V and 4 bases from J, the gap between germline ends came to 9 bases. The CDR3 has 14 residues. Germline V CDR1 and CDR2: MNHNY, SVGAGI (reference sequence). CDR3 loop: CASSYSFGGTEAFF. The CDR3 DNA sequence: TGTGCCAGCAGTTACTCGTTCGGGGGCACTGAAGCTTTCTTT.

The CDR3 region is CSVVQGTWTDTQYF. The DNA for the CDR3 is TGCAGCGTTGTACAGGGAACGTGGACAGATACGCAGTATTTT. This chain connects TRBV29-1 to TRBJ2-3, with D possibly being TRBD1 (6 bases). V was clipped by 4 bases and J by 3 bases, with 14 bases between them. Germline V gives CDR1 SQVTM, CDR2 ANQGSEA. The CDR3 loop spans 14 amino acids.

The sample holds many counts of this clonotype. The chain couples TRBV12-3 or TRBV12-4 to TRBJ2-7; the match to TRBD1 covers 9 bases. After removal of 6 bases from V and 7 bases from J, the junction contained 16 bases not matched to a gene. This CDR3 is 16 amino acids long. DNA of the CDR3: TGTGCCAGCAGCCGTTTGGTGGGGACAGGGTCGTATGAGCAGTACTTC. Protein: CASSRLVGTGSYEQYF.

The chain has TRBV10-3 and TRBJ1-3; 7 positions match TRBD1. V shed 3 bases and J 11 bases; nucleotides not matched to a gene: 10. The CDR3 consists of 14 residues. Germline loops: CDR1 ENHRY, CDR2 SYGVKD. The CDR3 coding sequence is TGTGCCATCAGTGATGGGACAGACCCAACCGCCATATATTTT. Protein sequence: CAISDGTDPTAIYF.

V is TRBV11-2 and J is TRBJ1-2, with D maybe TRBD1 (6 bases). The CDR3 runs to 14 residues. Trimming took 0 bases from V and 8 from J, leaving 13 bases between them. Germline V gives CDR1 SGHAT, CDR2 FQNNGV. DNA for the CDR3: TGTGCCAGCAGCTTAGATCGATGGGGGCGAGGCTACACCTTC. Protein sequence: CASSLDRWGRGYTF.

This sequence joins TRBV7-2 and TRBJ2-5; D is unclear. CDR3 length equals 13 residues. Trimming removed 2 bases from V and 5 bases from J, with 9 bases in between. Germline assignment: CDR1 SGHTA and CDR2 FQGNSA. The CDR3 coding sequence is TGTGCCAGCAGCTTACCCCAAAAGGAGACCCAGTACTTC. It is translated as CASSLPQKETQYF.

This clonotype has at least ten counts. The chain recombines TRBV11-2 with TRBJ2-7; D might be TRBD1 or TRBD2, each matching 5 bases. The V end was cut by 7 bases, the J end by 2 bases, with 12 bases between. In germline, CDR1 is SGHAT, CDR2 FQNNGV. The CDR3 runs 13 residues. The CDR3 nucleotides are TGTGCCAGCAATCCGGGACCAACCTACGAGCAGTACTTC. Its translation: CASNPGPTYEQYF.